Below, 25 T cell receptor beta chains from the same sample are listed, as sequenced in a study of cytomegalovirus exposure and HLA in healthy donors. Using immunoSEQ multiplex PCR, the repertoire was profiled, and TCRdb retains in-frame clones only, with some absent. The profile shows 150,000 to 200,000 clones, about 90% of them singletons. The specimen was PBMCs. These receptors were obtained from a man aged 18 to 35 in good health and CMV-seropositive.

The rearrangement links TRBV7-8 to TRBJ2-2; 7 bases fit TRBD2. CDR3 size: 17 residues. CDR1 is SGHVS and CDR2 is FQNEAQ in the germline V gene. Germline trimming cut 3 bases from V and 4 bases from J; bases unmatched to any gene: 11. CDR3 in amino acids: CASSLREGLRGTGELFF. The CDR3 DNA reads as TGTGCCAGCAGCTTGAGGGAGGGCCTTAGGGGCACCGGGGAGCTGTTTTTT.

In DNA, the CDR3 is TGTGCCAGCAGTTACGGTCGAGCGCGTGAGCAGTTCTTC. Translating gives CASSYGRAREQFF. The genes are TRBV6-5 and TRBJ2-1; no reliable D call. This CDR3 comprises 13 residues. Per germline, CDR1 MNHEY and CDR2 SVGAGI. V lost 2 bases to trimming and J lost 9 bases, with 11 bases between them.

This rearrangement joins TRBV14 to TRBJ2-7; D might be TRBD1 (5 bases). The V gene lost 3 bases and the J gene lost 5 bases, with 11 bases spanning the gap. This CDR3 comprises 13 residues. CDR1 is SGHDN, CDR2 FVKESK, per germline. CDR3 sequence reads: CASSQPGYNEQYF. The CDR3 region has the DNA TGTGCCAGCAGCCAGCCAGGGTACAACGAGCAGTACTTC.

The V and J genes are TRBV9 and TRBJ2-5, with 11 bases aligning to TRBD1. V lost 4 bases to trimming and J lost 1 base; unmatched junction nucleotides: 9. Germline lookup yields CDR1 SGDLS and CDR2 YYNGEE. CDR3 size: 17 residues. CDR3 nucleotide sequence: TGTGCCAGCAGCCCAGAGGGGGGACAGGGGGTCCAAGAGACCCAGTACTTC. Its protein is CASSPEGGQGVQETQYF.

This clone was counted a single time. V gene TRBV4-1 combines with J gene TRBJ2-5; D might be TRBD2 (6 bases). CDR1 is MGHRA and CDR2 is YSYEKL in the germline V gene. The V end lost 4 bases, the J end lost 5 bases, and 14 bases lay between the germline ends. CDR3 size: 14 residues. CDR3 DNA sequence: TGCGCCAGCAGCCCTTGGTTCGGAGGGGAGACCCAGTACTTC. Amino acids: CASSPWFGGETQYF.

The gene calls are TRBV18 and TRBJ1-2; D is possibly TRBD1 (6 bases). Germline CDR1 and CDR2: KGHSH and LQKENI. V shed 3 bases and J shed 1 base, with 12 bases lying between them. CDR3 length equals 15 residues. In DNA, the CDR3 is TGTGCCAGCTCACCGATACAGGACAGTAACTATGGCTACACCTTC. Encoded protein: CASSPIQDSNYGYTF.

The chain joins TRBV9 to TRBJ2-1; 7 bases are a match to TRBD2. Trimming at V came to 2 bases and at J to 4 bases, leaving 6 bases not matched to a gene. Germline assignment: CDR1 SGDLS and CDR2 YYNGEE. This CDR3 contains 15 residues. The CDR3 sequence is CASSVLAEAYNEQFF. CDR3 nucleotide sequence: TGTGCCAGCAGCGTGCTAGCGGAAGCTTACAATGAGCAGTTCTTC.

The CDR3 coding sequence is TGTGCCAGCACCGTTTCCGGGACTAGCGGGAGAACGCAGTATTTT. Protein product: CASTVSGTSGRTQYF. V and J are TRBV5-4 and TRBJ2-3; 14 nucleotides align to TRBD2. V lost 6 bases and J lost 9; bases outside the gene matches: 9. CDR1 and CDR2 from the germline V gene are SGHNT and YYREEE (reference sequence). The CDR3 loop spans 15 amino acids. Full variable domain (outside the CDR3, taken from reference TRBV5-4 and TRBJ2-3): ETGVTQSPTHLIKTRGQQVTLRCSSQSGHNTVSWYQQALGQGPQFIFQYYREEENGRGNFPPRFSGLQFPNYSSELNVNALELDDSALYLCASTVSGTSGRTQYFGPGTRLTVL.

This chain joins TRBV9 and TRBJ1-1; D is uncertain. CDR3 length: 13 amino acids. Germline V gene sequence: CDR1 SGDLS, CDR2 YYNGEE. V dropped 1 base and J dropped 1 base, with 5 bases sitting between them. The CDR3 loop reads CASSVRGNTEAFF. The CDR3 coding sequence is TGTGCCAGCAGCGTAAGAGGGAACACTGAAGCTTTCTTT.

The V and J genes are TRBV6-5 and TRBJ1-5; 8 nucleotides match TRBD1. The V and J ends lost 6 bases and 2 bases, in that order; junction bases with no gene match: 6. CDR3 length: 15 amino acids. The V gene's germline CDR1 is MNHEY and CDR2 SVGAGI. CDR3: CASSPQGGGNQPQHF. As DNA, the CDR3 is TGTGCCAGCAGCCCACAGGGGGGTGGCAATCAGCCCCAGCATTTT.

The CDR3 DNA is TGTGCCAGCAGTACCTACCGCGGGCGAAATCAGCCCCAGCATTTT. It encodes CASSTYRGRNQPQHF. This chain connects TRBV27 to TRBJ1-5; no clear D gene. V lost 5 bases, J lost 4 bases, and 15 bases lay in between. This CDR3 has 15 residues. Germline V gene data show CDR1 as MNHEY and CDR2 as SMNVEV (reference sequence).

V gene TRBV9 combines with J gene TRBJ2-5; 11 bases align to TRBD2. Per germline, CDR1 SGDLS and CDR2 YYNGEE. The V and J ends lost 0 bases and 1 base, in that order; junction bases with no gene match: 2. This CDR3 has 16 amino acids. For the CDR3, the DNA is TGTGCCAGCAGCGTAGCTAGCGGGAGGCCCCAAGAGACCCAGTACTTC. Amino acid sequence: CASSVASGRPQETQYF.

V gene TRBV5-4 combines with J gene TRBJ2-3; 14 positions agree with TRBD2. Germline CDR1 SGHNT, CDR2 YYREEE (reference sequence). V lost 2 bases to trimming and J lost 6 bases; unmatched junction nucleotides: 2. The CDR3 runs to 15 residues. The CDR3 sequence is CASSLRTSGRDTQYF. CDR3 nucleotides: TGTGCCAGCAGCTTAAGGACTAGCGGGAGGGATACGCAGTATTTT.

This chain connects TRBV6-6 to TRBJ1-6; no firm D call. Germline CDR1 reads MNHNY; CDR2 reads SVGAGI (reference sequence). The germline V and J ends were trimmed by 8 bases and 5 bases, with 13 bases remaining between them. The CDR3 contains 14 residues. The CDR3 region has the DNA TGTGCCAGCGGATCTCGACAAGATAATTCACCCCTCCACTTT. Its translation: CASGSRQDNSPLHF.

This clone appeared a few times. V and J are TRBV19 and TRBJ1-1; D is unresolved. The germline gives CDR1 LNHDA, CDR2 SQIVND (reference sequence). V lost 7 bases to trimming and J lost 7 bases, with 13 bases between them. The CDR3 loop spans 12 amino acids. CDR3 sequence reads: CASTPEAGEAFF. The CDR3 DNA is TGTGCCAGTACCCCGGAAGCAGGTGAAGCTTTCTTT.

The chain has TRBV11-2 and TRBJ2-7; TRBD1 might be the D (5 bases). The CDR3 loop spans 15 amino acids. From germline, CDR1 is SGHAT and CDR2 FQNNGV. Trimming shortened V by 4 bases and J by 2 bases, and 15 bases separated the two germline ends. The CDR3 sequence is CASSSIEQVPYEQYF. CDR3 DNA: TGTGCCAGCAGCTCGATCGAACAGGTACCCTACGAGCAGTACTTC. The complete variable domain, with remaining parts taken from reference TRBV11-2 and TRBJ2-7, reads EAGVAQSPRYKIIEKRQSVAFWCNPISGHATLYWYQQILGQGPKLLIQFQNNGVVDDSQLPKDRFSAERLKGVDSTLKIQPAKLEDSAVYLCASSSIEQVPYEQYFGPGTRLTVT.

V gene TRBV23-1 combines with J gene TRBJ2-2; tentatively, D is TRBD1 (6 bases). TRBV23-1 is placed among ORFs of uncertain function. This CDR3 is 15 amino acids long. Trimming shortened V by 7 bases and J by 5 bases, and 17 bases separated the two germline ends. CDR3 amino acids: CASTPGVSGTGELFF. The CDR3 region has the DNA TGCGCCAGCACCCCAGGGGTCAGTGGGACCGGGGAGCTGTTTTTT.

The genes are TRBV19 and TRBJ2-1; D may be TRBD1 (5 bases). Germline V CDR1 and CDR2: LNHDA, SQIVND (reference sequence). Deletions cut 8 bases from V and 4 bases from J, with 12 bases between. The CDR3 loop spans 13 amino acids. CDR3 loop: CASGATAYNEQFF. The CDR3 nucleotides are TGTGCCAGTGGGGCAACAGCTTACAATGAGCAGTTCTTC.

This clone has more than one count but fewer than ten. V usage is TRBV11-2 and J usage is TRBJ2-3; tentative D call: TRBD1 (6 bases). CDR1 SGHAT and CDR2 FQNNGV come from the germline V gene. This CDR3 spans 15 amino acids. Trimming pared 6 bases from V and 2 bases from J, leaving 15 bases between. CDR3 protein: CASRLSGGLTDTQYF. Written as DNA, the CDR3 is TGTGCCAGCAGGCTTAGTGGGGGCCTCACAGATACGCAGTATTTT.

This chain links TRBV6-8 with TRBJ1-3, with D perhaps matching TRBD1 (5 bases). From germline, CDR1 is MNHGY and CDR2 SAAAGT. The CDR3 length is 16 residues. V shed 6 bases and J shed 1 base, with 16 bases lying between them. This CDR3 reads CASRQKDRASGNTIYF. The DNA of the CDR3 is TGTGCCAGCAGACAAAAAGACAGAGCTTCTGGAAACACCATATATTTT.

This chain uses TRBV28 with TRBJ2-1; 9 bases fit TRBD2. The CDR3 has 18 amino acids. Trimming removed 1 base from V and 0 bases from J; junction bases left unmatched: 7. Germline V lookup: CDR1 MDHEN, CDR2 SYDVKM. The DNA for the CDR3 is TGTGCCAGCAGTTTATTATTGCGGGAGGGCCCCTCCTACAATGAGCAGTTCTTC. Protein sequence: CASSLLLREGPSYNEQFF.

This chain uses TRBV7-8 with TRBJ1-1; tentatively, D is TRBD1 (6 bases). Germline V gene lookup returns CDR1 SGHVS and CDR2 FQNEAQ. Trimming took 0 bases from V and 9 from J, leaving 14 bases between them. The CDR3 is made up of 14 amino acids. CDR3 sequence reads: CASSLAGRQVQAFF. The CDR3 DNA reads as TGTGCCAGCAGCTTAGCCGGCCGACAGGTCCAAGCTTTCTTT.

The rearrangement joins TRBV7-2 to TRBJ1-5, with D possibly matching TRBD1 (5 bases). The CDR3 runs to 16 residues. The germline CDR1 and CDR2 sequences are SGHTA and FQGNSA. Trimming took 1 base from V and 0 from J, leaving 10 bases between them. CDR3 sequence (DNA): TGTGCCAGCAGCTTAGGGACAACAGATAGCAATCAGCCCCAGCATTTT. As protein: CASSLGTTDSNQPQHF.

The count of this clone is one. This rearrangement joins TRBV12-5 to TRBJ2-2; 9 nucleotides match TRBD1. Trimming at V came to 0 bases and at J to 6 bases, leaving 2 bases not matched to a gene. The CDR3 consists of 15 residues. CDR1 and CDR2 from the germline V gene are LGHNT and FRNRAP. The CDR3 DNA follows: TGTGCTAGTGGTTTGGTAACAGGGGGCCCCGGGGAGCTGTTTTTT. It codes for CASGLVTGGPGELFF.

This clone has only a few counts. The chain employs TRBV4-1 and TRBJ2-7; 9 nucleotides match TRBD1. Unmatched junction bases numbered 5, after V lost 1 base and J lost 4 bases. Germline values: CDR1 MGHRA, CDR2 YSYEKL. The CDR3 has 15 amino acids. The CDR3 DNA reads as TGCGCCAGCAGCCAAGGCCCGGGACAGGGATACGAGCAGTACTTC. This sequence encodes CASSQGPGQGYEQYF.